This paragraph reports one T cell receptor (beta chain). V was pared by 4 bases and J by 0 bases, with 4 bases of the junction left unmatched. CDR3 length: 15 residues. Per the germline V gene, CDR1 is SGDLS and CDR2 is YYNGEE. This sample was included in a study of cytomegalovirus exposure and HLA in healthy donors. The PCR used 60 Vbeta and 13 Jbeta primers. This table comes from immunoSEQ multiplex PCR, and its TCRdb copy is limited to in-frame clones, with some not included. The data show roughly 140,000 clones, 80% seen once. The receptor comes from a man aged 35-49 years in good health and CMV-seronegative. The specimen was PBMCs. This sequence joins TRBV9 and TRBJ2-5; 9 bases map to TRBD2. CDR3 coding DNA: TGTGCCAGCAGCCCCAGCGGGGGGTACCAAGAGACCCAGTACTTC. Its translation is CASSPSGGYQETQYF.